This paragraph reports one TCR beta chain. Germline and junction disagree at one end, which may indicate a read error. The data derive from a study of blood T cell repertoires in COVID-19. Germline V gene sequence: CDR1 LGHDT, CDR2 YNNKEL (reference sequence). This CDR3 has 14 amino acids. Sequenced by immunoSEQ multiplex PCR; TCRdb stores in-frame clones only, minus some. This sample carries roughly 340,000 clones, around 90% of them seen once, and the ten largest clones take around 3.3%. Material for sequencing was peripheral blood. This sequence was found in a woman younger than 30 who had recovered from COVID-19. The chain has TRBV3-1 (or the pseudogene TRBV3-2) and TRBJ2-1; TRBD2 matches at 12 bases. The CDR3 DNA reads TGTGCCAGCAGCCAGGGACTAGCGGGCAGGTCTTTGGTCTTC. It translates to CASSQGLAGRSLVF.